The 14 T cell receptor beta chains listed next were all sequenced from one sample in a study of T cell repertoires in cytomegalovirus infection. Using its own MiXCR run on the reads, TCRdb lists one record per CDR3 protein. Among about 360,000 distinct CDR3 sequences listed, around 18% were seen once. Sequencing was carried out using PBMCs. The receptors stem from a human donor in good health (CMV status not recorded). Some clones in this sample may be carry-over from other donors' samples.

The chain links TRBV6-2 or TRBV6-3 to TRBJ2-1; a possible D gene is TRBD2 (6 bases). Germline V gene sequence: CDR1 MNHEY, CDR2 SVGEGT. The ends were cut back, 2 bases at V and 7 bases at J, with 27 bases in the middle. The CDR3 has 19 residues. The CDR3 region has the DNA TGTGCCAGCAGTTACGCCCCCGGCAGATGGGGCGGCGGGGCGAATGAGCAGTTCTTC. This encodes CASSYAPGRWGGGANEQFF.

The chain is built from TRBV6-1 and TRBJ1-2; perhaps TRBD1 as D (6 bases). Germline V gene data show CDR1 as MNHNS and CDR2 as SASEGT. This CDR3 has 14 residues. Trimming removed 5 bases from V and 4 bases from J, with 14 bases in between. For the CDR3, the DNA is TGTGCCAGCAGTCCCTTCAGGGGAACCTATGGCTACACCTTC. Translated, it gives CASSPFRGTYGYTF.

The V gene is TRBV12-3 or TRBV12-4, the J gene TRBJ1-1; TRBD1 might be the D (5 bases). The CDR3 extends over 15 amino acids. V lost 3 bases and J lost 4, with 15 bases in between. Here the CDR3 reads CASSFPPVGTTEAFF. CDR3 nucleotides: TGTGCCAGCAGTTTCCCTCCAGTGGGGACCACTGAAGCTTTCTTT.

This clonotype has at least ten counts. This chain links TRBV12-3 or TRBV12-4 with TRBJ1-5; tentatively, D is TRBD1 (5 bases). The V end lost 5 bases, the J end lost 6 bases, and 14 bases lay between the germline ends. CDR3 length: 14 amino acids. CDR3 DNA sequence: TGTGCCAGCAGTGATACAGGACCGGGTCAGCCCCAGCATTTT. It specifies CASSDTGPGQPQHF.

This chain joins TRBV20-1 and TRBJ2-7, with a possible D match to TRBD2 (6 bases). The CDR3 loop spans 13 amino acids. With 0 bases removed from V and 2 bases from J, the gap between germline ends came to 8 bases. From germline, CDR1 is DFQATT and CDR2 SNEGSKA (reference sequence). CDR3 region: CSARDGGAYEQYF. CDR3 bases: TGCAGTGCTAGAGATGGAGGGGCCTACGAGCAGTACTTC.

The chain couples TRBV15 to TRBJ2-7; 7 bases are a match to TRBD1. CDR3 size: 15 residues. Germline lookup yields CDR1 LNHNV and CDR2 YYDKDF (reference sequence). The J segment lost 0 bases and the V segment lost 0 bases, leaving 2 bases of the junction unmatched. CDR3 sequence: CATSRDPGGSYEQYF. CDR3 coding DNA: TGTGCCACCAGCAGAGATCCAGGGGGCTCCTACGAGCAGTACTTC. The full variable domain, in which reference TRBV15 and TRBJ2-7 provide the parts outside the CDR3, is DAMVIQNPRYQVTQFGKPVTLSCSQTLNHNVMYWYQQKSSQAPKLLFHYYDKDFNNEADTPDNFQSRRPNTSFCFLDIRSPGLGDTAMYLCATSRDPGGSYEQYFGPGTRLTVT.

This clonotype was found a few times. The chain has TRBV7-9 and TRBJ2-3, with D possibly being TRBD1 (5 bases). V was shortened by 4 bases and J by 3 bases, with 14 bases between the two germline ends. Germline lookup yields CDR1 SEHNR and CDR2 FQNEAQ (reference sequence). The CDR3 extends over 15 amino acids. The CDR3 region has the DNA TGTGCCAGCAGCTCCATCCCTCAGGGTACAGATACGCAGTATTTT. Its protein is CASSSIPQGTDTQYF.

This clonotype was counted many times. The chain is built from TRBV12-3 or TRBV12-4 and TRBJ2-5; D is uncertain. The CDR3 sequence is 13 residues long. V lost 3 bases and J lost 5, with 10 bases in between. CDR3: CASSFTHAETQYF. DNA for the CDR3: TGTGCCAGCAGTTTCACCCATGCCGAGACCCAGTACTTC.

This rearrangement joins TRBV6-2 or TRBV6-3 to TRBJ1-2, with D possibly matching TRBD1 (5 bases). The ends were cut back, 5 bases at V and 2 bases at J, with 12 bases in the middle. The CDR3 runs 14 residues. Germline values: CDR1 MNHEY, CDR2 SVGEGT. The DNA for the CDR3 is TGTGCCAGCAGTCAGGGACGGACGAACTATGGCTACACCTTC. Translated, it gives CASSQGRTNYGYTF.

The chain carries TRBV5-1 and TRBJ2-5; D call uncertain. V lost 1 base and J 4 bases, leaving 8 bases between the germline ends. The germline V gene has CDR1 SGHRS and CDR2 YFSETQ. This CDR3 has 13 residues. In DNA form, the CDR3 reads TGCGCCAGCAGCTTGACCGCAAGAGAGACCCAGTACTTC. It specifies CASSLTARETQYF.

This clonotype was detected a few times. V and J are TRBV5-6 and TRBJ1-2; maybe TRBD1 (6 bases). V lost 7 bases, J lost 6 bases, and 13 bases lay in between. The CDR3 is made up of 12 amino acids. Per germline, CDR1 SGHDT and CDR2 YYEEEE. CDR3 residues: CASGLQGNGYTF. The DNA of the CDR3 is TGTGCCAGCGGATTACAGGGTAATGGCTACACCTTC.

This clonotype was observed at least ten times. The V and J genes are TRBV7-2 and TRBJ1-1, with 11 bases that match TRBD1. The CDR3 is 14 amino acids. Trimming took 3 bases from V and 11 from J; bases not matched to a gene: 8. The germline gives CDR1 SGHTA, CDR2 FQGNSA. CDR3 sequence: CASSFQFRDRGAFF. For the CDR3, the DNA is TGTGCCAGCAGCTTTCAATTCCGGGACAGGGGGGCTTTCTTT.

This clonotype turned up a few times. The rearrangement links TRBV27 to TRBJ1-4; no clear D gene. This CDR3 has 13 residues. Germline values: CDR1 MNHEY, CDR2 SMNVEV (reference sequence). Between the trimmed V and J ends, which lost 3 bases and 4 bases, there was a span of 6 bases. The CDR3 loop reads CASSLQLNEKLFF. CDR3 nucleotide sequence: TGTGCCAGCAGTTTGCAGCTTAATGAAAAACTGTTTTTT.

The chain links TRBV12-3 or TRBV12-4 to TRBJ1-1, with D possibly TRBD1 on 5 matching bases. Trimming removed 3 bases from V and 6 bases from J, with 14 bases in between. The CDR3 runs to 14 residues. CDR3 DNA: TGTGCCAGCAGTTTCGGTGAGGGGTACTCTGAAGCTTTCTTT. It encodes CASSFGEGYSEAFF.